The rows below give T cell receptor beta chains drawn from one sample of a study of prognosis after radiotherapy for stage I lung cancer. In TCRdb, the multiplex PCR reads were re-called with MiXCR into one record per CDR3 protein. The sample shows approximately 10,000 distinct CDR3 sequences, approximately 40% of them seen only once. The sequenced sample was PBMCs, obtained before or after stereotactic body radiation therapy (not recorded which). Receptors were obtained from a donor at least 50 years old with non-small cell lung cancer. The CDR3 runs from the conserved cysteine through the conserved F or W. The order of the fields is V gene, D gene, J gene, clone size, CDR3 protein, CDR3 DNA. A D gene is named only where the DNA matches it firmly. Clone size is not always given. Where it is, it says once, few, many or a class for expanded clones.

TRBV4-2	-	TRBJ2-3	many	CASSQAPGGPTDTQYF	TGTGCCAGCAGCCAGGCCCCAGGGGGGCCTACAGATACGCAGTATTTT
TRBV7-6	-	TRBJ2-2	many	CASRVGGTGELFF	TGTGCCAGCAGGGTTGGGGGGACCGGGGAGCTGTTTTTT
TRBV7-7	-	TRBJ2-3	-	CASSLVGVDTDTQYF	TGTGCTAGCAGCTTAGTAGGTGTTGACACAGATACGCAGTATTTT
TRBV28	-	TRBJ1-4	many	CASQESNEKLFF	TGTGCCAGCCAAGAATCCAATGAAAAACTGTTTTTT
TRBV19	TRBD2	TRBJ2-2	many	CASSISLAGTNTGELFF	TGTGCCAGTAGTATTTCTCTAGCGGGGACGAACACCGGGGAGCTGTTTTTT
TRBV20-1	TRBD2	TRBJ2-7	many	CSAGGGAAASYEQYF	TGCAGTGCTGGGGGGGGAGCAGCGGCATCCTACGAGCAGTACTTC
TRBV20-1	TRBD2	TRBJ2-1	many	CSASGAGGYDEQFF	TGCAGTGCTAGCGGGGCGGGAGGGTACGATGAGCAGTTCTTC
TRBV24-1	TRBD1	TRBJ2-1	many	CATSDRGTGKGEQFF	TGTGCCACCAGTGACCGAGGGACAGGTAAGGGGGAGCAGTTCTTC
TRBV6-1	TRBD2	TRBJ2-3	many	CASTWTVLPGLAGEDPIADTQYF	TGTGCCAGCACCTGGACAGTCCTACCGGGACTAGCGGGAGAGGATCCCATCGCAGATACGCAGTATTTT
TRBV20-1	TRBD2	TRBJ2-3	many	CSARGGTSGGALTDTQYF	TGCAGTGCTAGAGGAGGGACTAGCGGGGGGGCCCTCACAGATACGCAGTATTTT
TRBV12-3/TRBV12-4	TRBD2	TRBJ2-1	medium-sized	CASSLGLAGPSNEQFF	TGTGCCAGCAGTTTAGGACTAGCGGGGCCTAGCAATGAGCAGTTCTTC
TRBV12-3/TRBV12-4	-	TRBJ2-3	many	CASSLAGADTQYF	TGTGCCAGCAGTTTAGCGGGGGCAGATACGCAGTATTTT
TRBV3-1	-	TRBJ2-5	once	CASSQDLETQYF	TGTGCCAGCAGCCAAGATCTGGAGACCCAGTACTTC
TRBV7-3	TRBD1	TRBJ2-7	-	CASSPGQGSSYEQYF	TGTGCCAGCAGCCCAGGACAGGGGTCCTCCTACGAGCAGTACTTC
TRBV28	TRBD1	TRBJ2-1	-	CASSRGTGHNEQFF	TGTGCCAGCAGTCGCGGGACAGGGCACAATGAGCAGTTCTTC
TRBV20-1	TRBD1	TRBJ1-1	many	CSARGQGTMNTEAFF	TGCAGTGCTCGCGGACAGGGGACAATGAACACTGAAGCTTTCTTT
TRBV9	-	TRBJ1-6	many	CASSVGGDPTWNSPLHF	TGTGCCAGCAGCGTAGGGGGGGACCCGACTTGGAATTCACCCCTCCACTTT
TRBV7-9	TRBD2	TRBJ2-1	-	CASSVGLAGEGQFF	TGTGCCAGTAGCGTCGGACTAGCGGGCGAAGGGCAGTTCTTC
TRBV7-6	TRBD2	TRBJ2-7	many	CASSPRLVAGGHEQYF	TGTGCCAGCAGCCCGAGGCTAGTAGCGGGAGGGCACGAGCAGTACTTC
TRBV7-2	TRBD1	TRBJ1-2	-	CASSSHRGREGYTF	TGTGCCAGCAGCTCTCACAGGGGGCGCGAGGGCTACACCTTC
TRBV7-2	TRBD1	TRBJ2-1	many	CASSWDRGLREQFF	TGTGCCAGCTCTTGGGACAGGGGGCTGCGGGAGCAGTTCTTC
TRBV20-1	-	TRBJ1-1	-	CSARVGLNTEAFF	TGCAGTGCTAGAGTAGGGCTGAACACTGAAGCTTTCTTT
TRBV5-6	TRBD1	TRBJ1-5	many	CASSKQGGYQPQHF	TGTGCCAGCAGCAAGCAGGGGGGCTATCAGCCCCAGCATTTT
TRBV2	-	TRBJ2-5	-	CAMTSWDITKETQYF	TGTGCCATGACTTCCTGGGACATAACAAAAGAGACCCAGTACTTC
TRBV6-1	TRBD2	TRBJ2-1	-	CAISDGGAGGPDIEQFF	TGTGCCATCAGCGACGGAGGCGCGGGAGGGCCCGACATTGAGCAGTTCTTC
TRBV5-1	TRBD1	TRBJ1-6	-	CASSSGTGTSYNSPLHF	TGCGCCAGCAGCTCGGGGACAGGGACCTCCTATAATTCACCCCTCCACTTT
TRBV6-5	-	TRBJ2-2	many	CASSYSRQNGELFF	TGTGCCAGCAGTTACTCGCGACAGAACGGGGAGCTGTTTTTT
TRBV6-2/TRBV6-3	-	TRBJ2-7	-	CASSPGIKQYF	TGTGCCAGCAGCCCCGGGATCAAGCAGTACTTC
TRBV6-2/TRBV6-3	TRBD2	TRBJ2-7	-	CASSYATSGDRRDEQYF	TGTGCCAGCAGTTACGCGACTAGCGGGGACAGAAGGGACGAGCAGTACTTC
TRBV9	TRBD2	TRBJ2-7	few	CASSDHPGTMGEQYF	TGTGCCAGCAGCGACCACCCTGGGACTATGGGGGAGCAGTACTTC
TRBV28	-	TRBJ1-1	-	CASSFPTAWGAFF	TGTGCCAGCAGTTTTCCAACAGCTTGGGGAGCTTTCTTT
TRBV6-4	TRBD1	TRBJ1-6	-	CASGKRGQGTNSPLHF	TGTGCCAGCGGTAAAAGAGGACAGGGTACGAATTCACCCCTACACTTT
TRBV12-3/TRBV12-4	TRBD1	TRBJ1-1	many	CASRPSGQPLGTEAFF	TGTGCCAGCAGGCCGTCGGGACAGCCGCTGGGCACTGAAGCTTTCTTT
TRBV9	TRBD2	TRBJ2-1	many	CASSNRAGGPLHDEQFF	TGTGCCAGCAGCAATCGAGCGGGGGGACCCTTACATGATGAGCAGTTCTTC
TRBV27	TRBD2	TRBJ2-7	few	CASRHGGRVYEQYF	TGTGCCAGCAGACACGGGGGGAGGGTCTACGAGCAGTACTTC
TRBV6-1	-	TRBJ1-5	many	CASSDPRVTLGPQHF	TGTGCCAGCAGTGACCCCCGGGTCACCCTGGGGCCCCAGCATTTT
TRBV20-1	-	TRBJ2-7	many	CSAIPTRRGQRFYEQYF	TGCAGTGCTATCCCGACACGCCGGGGGCAGCGGTTCTACGAGCAGTACTTC
TRBV9	-	TRBJ2-1	few	CASSVVELAHEQFF	TGTGCCAGCAGCGTAGTAGAGCTAGCCCATGAGCAGTTCTTC
TRBV7-2	TRBD2	TRBJ2-1	many	CASSLALAGGYNEQFF	TGTGCCAGCAGCTTAGCTCTAGCGGGGGGATACAATGAGCAGTTCTTC
TRBV5-4	TRBD2	TRBJ2-1	many	CASSPDEWGLAGGDEQFF	TGTGCCAGCAGCCCGGACGAGTGGGGACTAGCGGGAGGTGATGAGCAGTTCTTC
TRBV18	-	TRBJ1-5	many	CASSRDYSNQPQHF	TGTGCCAGCTCCCGGGACTATAGCAATCAGCCCCAGCATTTT
TRBV4-3	-	TRBJ1-4	many	CASSQDPGRTNEKLFF	TGCGCCAGCAGCCAAGATCCCGGGAGGACTAATGAAAAACTGTTTTTT